This T cell receptor beta chain was sequenced during a study of CD8+ T cells in alopecia areata. Reverse transcribed after extraction, RNA yielded cDNA as the sequencing template. Generated by immunoSEQ multiplex PCR, the TCRdb table keeps only in-frame clones and is missing some. The table has roughly 92,000 clones, 60% to 80% seen once. This CDR3 region has 16 residues. With 2 bases removed from V and 4 bases from J, the gap between germline ends came to 17 bases. Germline assignment: CDR1 SEHNR and CDR2 FQNEAQ (reference sequence). The treatment here: oral pan-JAK inhibitor, 5-10 mg twice daily. The source material was CD8+ T cells sorted from blood, sampled at week 44, from a patient treated with tofacitinib. The receptor's source is a human donor with alopecia areata. The chain joins TRBV7-9 to TRBJ1-2; TRBD1 is a possible D gene (6 bases). The CDR3 DNA sequence: TGTGCCAGCAGCTTATTGAGGGGGATGGACCTCTATGGCTACACCTTC. Amino acid sequence: CASSLLRGMDLYGYTF.